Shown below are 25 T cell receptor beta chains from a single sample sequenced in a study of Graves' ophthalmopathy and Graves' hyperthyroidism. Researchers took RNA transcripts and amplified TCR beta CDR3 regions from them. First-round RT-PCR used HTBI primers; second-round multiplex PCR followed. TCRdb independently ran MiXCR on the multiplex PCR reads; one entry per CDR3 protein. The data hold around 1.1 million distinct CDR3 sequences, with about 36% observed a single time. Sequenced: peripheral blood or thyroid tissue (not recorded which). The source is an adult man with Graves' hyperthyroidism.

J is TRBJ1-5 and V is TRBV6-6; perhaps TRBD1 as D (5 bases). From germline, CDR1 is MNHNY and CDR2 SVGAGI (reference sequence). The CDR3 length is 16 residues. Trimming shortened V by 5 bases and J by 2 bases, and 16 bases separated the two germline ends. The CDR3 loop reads CASSVGRGDGNQPQHF. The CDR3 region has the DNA TGTGCCAGCAGTGTCGGGCGAGGGGACGGCAATCAGCCCCAGCATTTT.

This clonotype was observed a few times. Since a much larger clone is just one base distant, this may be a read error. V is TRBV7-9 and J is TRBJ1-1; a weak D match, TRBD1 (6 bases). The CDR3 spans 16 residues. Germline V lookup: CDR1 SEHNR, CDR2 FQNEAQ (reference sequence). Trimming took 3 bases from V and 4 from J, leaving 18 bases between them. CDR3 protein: CASSFPQGTPGTEAFF. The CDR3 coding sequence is TGTGCCAGCAGCTTTCCCCAGGGGACGCCAGGCACTGAAGCTTTCTTT.

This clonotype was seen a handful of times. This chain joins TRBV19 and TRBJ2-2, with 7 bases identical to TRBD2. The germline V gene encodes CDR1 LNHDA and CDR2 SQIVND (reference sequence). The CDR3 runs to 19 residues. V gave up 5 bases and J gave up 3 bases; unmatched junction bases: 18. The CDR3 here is CASSGRGWGSDTHTGELFF. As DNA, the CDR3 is TGTGCCAGTAGTGGGAGGGGCTGGGGATCGGACACTCACACCGGGGAGCTGTTTTTT.

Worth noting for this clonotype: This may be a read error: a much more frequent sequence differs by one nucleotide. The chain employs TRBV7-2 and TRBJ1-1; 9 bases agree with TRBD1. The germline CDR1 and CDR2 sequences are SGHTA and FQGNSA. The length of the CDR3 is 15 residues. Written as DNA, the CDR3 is TGTGCCAGCAGCCCCTGGAGACAGGGGGGTACTGGAGCTTTCTTT. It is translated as CASSPWRQGGTGAFF.

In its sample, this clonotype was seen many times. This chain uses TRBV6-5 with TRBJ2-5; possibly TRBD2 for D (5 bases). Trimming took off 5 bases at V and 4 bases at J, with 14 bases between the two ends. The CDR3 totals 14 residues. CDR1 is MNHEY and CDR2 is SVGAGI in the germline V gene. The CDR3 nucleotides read TGTGCCAGCAGTGAGGCGGTGGCGGGAGAGACCCAGTACTTC. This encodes CASSEAVAGETQYF.

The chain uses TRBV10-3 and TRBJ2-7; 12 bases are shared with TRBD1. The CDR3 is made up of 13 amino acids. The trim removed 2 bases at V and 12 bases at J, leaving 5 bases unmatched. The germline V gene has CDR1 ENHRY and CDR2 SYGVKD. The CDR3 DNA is TGTGCCATCAGTGAGGGGACAGGGGGCGTTCCGTACTTC. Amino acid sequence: CAISEGTGGVPYF.

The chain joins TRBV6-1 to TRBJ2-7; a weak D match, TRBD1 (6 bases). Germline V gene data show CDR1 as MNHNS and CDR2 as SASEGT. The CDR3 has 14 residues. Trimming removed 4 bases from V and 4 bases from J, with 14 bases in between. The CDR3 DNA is TGTGCCAGCAGTGGTCAGGGGACGGGTTACGAGCAGTACTTC. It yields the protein CASSGQGTGYEQYF.

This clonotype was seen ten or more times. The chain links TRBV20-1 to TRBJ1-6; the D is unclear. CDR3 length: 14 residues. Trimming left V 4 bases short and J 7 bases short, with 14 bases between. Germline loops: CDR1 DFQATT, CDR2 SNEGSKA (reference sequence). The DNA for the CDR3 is TGCAGTGCTAAGGACGGGCTGGGGAATTCACCCCTCCACTTT. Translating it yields CSAKDGLGNSPLHF.

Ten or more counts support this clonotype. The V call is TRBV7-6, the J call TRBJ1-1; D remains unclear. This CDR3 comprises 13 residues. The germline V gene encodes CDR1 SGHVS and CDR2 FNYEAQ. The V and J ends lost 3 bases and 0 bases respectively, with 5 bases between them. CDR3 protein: CASSFELNTEAFF. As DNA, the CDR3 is TGTGCCAGCAGCTTTGAGTTGAACACTGAAGCTTTCTTT.

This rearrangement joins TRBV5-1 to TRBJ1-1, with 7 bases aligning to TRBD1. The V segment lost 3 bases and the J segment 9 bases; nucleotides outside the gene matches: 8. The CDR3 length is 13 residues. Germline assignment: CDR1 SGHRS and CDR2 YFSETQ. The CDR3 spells CASSSGQADQAFF. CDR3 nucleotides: TGCGCCAGCAGCTCCGGACAGGCCGACCAAGCTTTCTTT.

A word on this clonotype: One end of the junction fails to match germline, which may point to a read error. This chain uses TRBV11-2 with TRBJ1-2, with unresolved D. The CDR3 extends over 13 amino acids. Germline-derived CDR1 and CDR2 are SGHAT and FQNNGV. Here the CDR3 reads CAISLGQRYGYTF. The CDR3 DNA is TGTGCCATCAGCTTAGGGCAGCGTTATGGCTACACCTTC.

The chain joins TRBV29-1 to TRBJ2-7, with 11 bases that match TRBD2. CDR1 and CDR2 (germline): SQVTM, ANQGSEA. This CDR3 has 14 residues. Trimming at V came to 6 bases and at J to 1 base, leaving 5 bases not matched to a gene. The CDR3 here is CSVGGLADSYEQYF. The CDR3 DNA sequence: TGCAGCGTCGGGGGACTAGCGGATTCCTACGAGCAGTACTTC.

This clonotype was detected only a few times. This CDR3 reads CASSPGYGQPQHF. DNA for the CDR3: TGTGCCAGCTCACCAGGGTACGGACAGCCCCAGCATTTT. The chain has TRBV18 and TRBJ1-5; D not resolved. This CDR3 has 13 residues. From germline, CDR1 is KGHSH and CDR2 LQKENI. V was pared by 2 bases and J by 7 bases, with 9 bases between.

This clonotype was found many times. The CDR3 loop reads CASSRQGWSGLNYGYTF. The DNA for the CDR3 is TGTGCCAGCAGCCGACAGGGTTGGTCCGGACTCAACTATGGCTACACCTTC. The rearrangement uses TRBV7-9 and TRBJ1-2; TRBD1 matches 7 bases. J gave up 2 bases and V 5 bases, and 14 bases lay outside the gene matches. CDR3 size: 17 residues. CDR1 is SEHNR and CDR2 is FQNEAQ in the germline V gene (reference sequence).

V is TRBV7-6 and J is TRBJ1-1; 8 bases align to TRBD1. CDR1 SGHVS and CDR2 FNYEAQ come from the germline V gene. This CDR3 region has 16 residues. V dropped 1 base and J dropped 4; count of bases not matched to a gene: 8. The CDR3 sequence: CASSLGSGGAGTEAFF. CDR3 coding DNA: TGTGCCAGCAGCTTAGGGTCAGGGGGCGCAGGCACTGAAGCTTTCTTT.

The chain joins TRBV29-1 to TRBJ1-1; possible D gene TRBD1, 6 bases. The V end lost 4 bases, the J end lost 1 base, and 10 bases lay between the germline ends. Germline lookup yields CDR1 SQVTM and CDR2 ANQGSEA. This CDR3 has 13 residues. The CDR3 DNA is TGCAGCGTTGTCCGGACAGCGAACACTGAAGCTTTCTTT. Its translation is CSVVRTANTEAFF.

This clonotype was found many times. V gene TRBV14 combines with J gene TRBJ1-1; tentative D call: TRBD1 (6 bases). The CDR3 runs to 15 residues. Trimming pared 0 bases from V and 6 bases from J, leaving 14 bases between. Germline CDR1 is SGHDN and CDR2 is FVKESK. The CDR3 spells CASSQEGARGAEAFF. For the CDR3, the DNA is TGTGCCAGCAGCCAAGAGGGGGCGCGAGGCGCTGAAGCTTTCTTT.

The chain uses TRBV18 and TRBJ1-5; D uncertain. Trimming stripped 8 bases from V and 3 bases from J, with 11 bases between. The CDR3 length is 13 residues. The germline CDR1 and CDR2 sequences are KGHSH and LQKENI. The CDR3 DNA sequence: TGTGCCAGCCGGGCAGGACCCAATCAGCCCCAGCATTTT. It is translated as CASRAGPNQPQHF.

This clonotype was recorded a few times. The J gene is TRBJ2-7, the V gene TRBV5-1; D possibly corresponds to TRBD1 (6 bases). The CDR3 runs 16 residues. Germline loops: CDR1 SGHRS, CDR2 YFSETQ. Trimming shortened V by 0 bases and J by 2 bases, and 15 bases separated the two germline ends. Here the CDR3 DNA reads TGCGCCAGCAGCTTGGCAAAGACAGGAATACCCTACGAGCAGTACTTC. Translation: CASSLAKTGIPYEQYF.

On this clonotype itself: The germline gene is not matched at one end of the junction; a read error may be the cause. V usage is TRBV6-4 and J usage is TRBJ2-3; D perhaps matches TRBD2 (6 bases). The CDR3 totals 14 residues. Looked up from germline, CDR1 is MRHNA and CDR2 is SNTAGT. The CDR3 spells CASSYSTGADTQYF. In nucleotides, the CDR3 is TGTGCCAGCAGTTACTCGACGGGGGCAGATACGCAGTATTTT.

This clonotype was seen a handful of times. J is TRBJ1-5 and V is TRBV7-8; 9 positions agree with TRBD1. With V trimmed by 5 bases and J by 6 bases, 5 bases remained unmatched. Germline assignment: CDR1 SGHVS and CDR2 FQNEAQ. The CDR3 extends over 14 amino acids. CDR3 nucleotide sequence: TGTGCCAGCAGCCAGGGACAGGGCGTTCAGCCCCAGCATTTT. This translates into CASSQGQGVQPQHF. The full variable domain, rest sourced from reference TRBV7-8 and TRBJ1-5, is GAGVSQSPRYKVAKRGQDVALRCDPISGHVSLFWYQQALGQGPEFLTYFQNEAQLDKSGLPSDRFFAERPEGSVSTLKIQRTQQEDSAVYLCASSQGQGVQPQHFGDGTRLSIL.

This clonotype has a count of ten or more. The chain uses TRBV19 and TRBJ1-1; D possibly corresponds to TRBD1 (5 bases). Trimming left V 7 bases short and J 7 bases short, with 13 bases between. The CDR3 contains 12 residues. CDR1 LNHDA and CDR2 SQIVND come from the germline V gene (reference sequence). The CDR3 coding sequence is TGTGCCAGTACCAAACTGGGGCATGAAGCTTTCTTT. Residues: CASTKLGHEAFF.

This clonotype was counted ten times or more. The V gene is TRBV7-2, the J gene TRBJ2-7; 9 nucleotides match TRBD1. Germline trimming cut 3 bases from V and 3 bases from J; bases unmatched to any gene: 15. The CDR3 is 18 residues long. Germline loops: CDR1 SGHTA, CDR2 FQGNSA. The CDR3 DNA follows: TGTGCCAGCAGCTTGCGGTCCGGTGGGACAGGGAACTTCTACGAGCAGTACTTC. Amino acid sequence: CASSLRSGGTGNFYEQYF.

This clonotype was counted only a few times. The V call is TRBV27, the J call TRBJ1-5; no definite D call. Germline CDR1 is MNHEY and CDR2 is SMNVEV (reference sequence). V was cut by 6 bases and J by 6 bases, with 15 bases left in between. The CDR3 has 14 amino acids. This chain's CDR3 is CASRQGPRGQPQHF. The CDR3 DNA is TGTGCCAGCAGGCAAGGCCCCAGAGGTCAGCCCCAGCATTTT.

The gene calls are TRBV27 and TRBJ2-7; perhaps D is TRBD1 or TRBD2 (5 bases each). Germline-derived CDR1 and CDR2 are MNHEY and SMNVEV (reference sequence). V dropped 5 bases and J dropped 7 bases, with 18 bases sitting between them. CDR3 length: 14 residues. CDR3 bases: TGTGCCAGCAGTCTCATAGGGACCTCGCGTGAGCAGTACTTC. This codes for CASSLIGTSREQYF.